Listed here is a single TCR beta chain. Its target is unknown. The CDR3 length is 13 residues. Germline CDR1 MNHEY, CDR2 SVGAGI. Every sample yielded at least 6.5 million isolated PBMCs. This entry comes from a study of blood T cells in healthy people across ages. The study's findings and limits: Among T cells, TCR beta diversity per million cells dropped roughly linearly as age rose.

Alongside a J-beta primer mix, a sample-barcoded 5' primer served in a second PCR lasting about 7 to 11 cycles. TCRdb fed the 5' RACE reads into MiXCR, producing one record per CDR3 protein. The data contain 800,000 to 950,000 distinct CDR3 sequences, 29% of them singletons. The same sample was also used in a study of T cells of mothers and their children. This second study notes: A slight, non-significant increase in overlap was found for related mother-child pairs relative to unrelated pairs.

The chain carries TRBV6-5 and TRBJ2-4, with TRBD1 matching over 7 bases. Matching the DNA end better, TRBJ2-7 makes the J call doubtful. The sequence derives from a woman in her forties in good health. Sequenced sample: blood. CDR3 nucleotide sequence: TGTGCCAGCAGTTGGGACAGCGACAACGAGCAGTACTTC. Translating gives CASSWDSDNEQYF.